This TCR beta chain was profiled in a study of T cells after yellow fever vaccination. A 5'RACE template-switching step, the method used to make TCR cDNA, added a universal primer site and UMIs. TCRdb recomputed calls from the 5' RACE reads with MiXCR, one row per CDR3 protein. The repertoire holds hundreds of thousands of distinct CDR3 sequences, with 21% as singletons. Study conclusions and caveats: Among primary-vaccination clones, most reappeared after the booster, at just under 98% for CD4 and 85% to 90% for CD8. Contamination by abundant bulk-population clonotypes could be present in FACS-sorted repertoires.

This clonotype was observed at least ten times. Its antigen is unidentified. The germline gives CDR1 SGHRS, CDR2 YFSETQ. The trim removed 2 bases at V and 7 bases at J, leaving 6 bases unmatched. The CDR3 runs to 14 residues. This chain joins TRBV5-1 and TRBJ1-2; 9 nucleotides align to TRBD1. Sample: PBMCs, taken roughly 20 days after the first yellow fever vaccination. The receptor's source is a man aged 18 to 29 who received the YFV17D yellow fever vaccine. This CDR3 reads CASSFSQGASGYTF. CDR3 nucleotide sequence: TGCGCCAGCAGCTTTTCACAGGGGGCAAGTGGCTACACCTTC.